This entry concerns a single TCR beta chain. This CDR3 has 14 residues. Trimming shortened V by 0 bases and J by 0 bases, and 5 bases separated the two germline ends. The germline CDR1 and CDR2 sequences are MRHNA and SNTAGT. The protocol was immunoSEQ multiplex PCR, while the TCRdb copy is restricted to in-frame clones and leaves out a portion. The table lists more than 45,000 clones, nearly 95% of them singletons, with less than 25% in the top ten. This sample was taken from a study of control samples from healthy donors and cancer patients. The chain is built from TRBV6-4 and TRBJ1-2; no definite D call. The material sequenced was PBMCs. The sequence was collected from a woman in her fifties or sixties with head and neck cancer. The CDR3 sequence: CASSDSSTNYGYTF. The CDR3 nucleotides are TGTGCCAGCAGTGACTCTTCAACTAACTATGGCTACACCTTC.